Following are 29 T cell receptor beta chains from one sample sequenced in a study of tumour-infiltrating T cells in Burkitt lymphoma (TCRdb year 2020). The library was made by the immunoSEQ multiplex PCR assay. The clones in this table, taken by TCRdb from immuneACCESS, are in-frame only. Not every clone is retained; where verified, under half of the shortfall comes from an unresolved V gene, and the cause of the rest is unknown. The sample includes around 2,400 clones, with 81% observed a single time. The top ten clonotypes cover more than 5.5% of the sample. The sequencing sample was made of tumor tissue. The receptors were gathered from a human donor with diffuse large B-cell lymphoma.

The rearrangement links TRBV11-2 to TRBJ1-1; TRBD1 matches at 7 bases. The CDR3 totals 14 residues. Unmatched junction bases numbered 11, after V lost 3 bases and J lost 10 bases. Germline CDR1 reads SGHAT; CDR2 reads FQNNGV. CDR3 nucleotides: TGTGCCAGCAGCTTGGAGAGACAGGGCCCAGCAGCTTTCTTT. Translated, it gives CASSLERQGPAAFF.

The chain carries TRBV7-2 and TRBJ1-3, with D perhaps matching TRBD1 (5 bases). The CDR3 sequence is 15 residues long. Germline loops: CDR1 SGHTA, CDR2 FQGNSA. V was clipped by 4 bases and J by 0 bases, with 10 bases between them. The CDR3, as DNA: TGTGCCAGCAGCTCCAGCCAGGGCTCTGGAAACACCATATATTTT. Amino acids: CASSSSQGSGNTIYF.

The chain links TRBV5-1 to TRBJ1-2; TRBD1 matches 7 bases. CDR1 SGHRS and CDR2 YFSETQ come from the germline V gene. J gave up 4 bases and V 2 bases, and 5 bases lay outside the gene matches. This CDR3 comprises 14 residues. CDR3 sequence (DNA): TGCGCCAGCAGCTTTACAGGGGTCGTCTATGGCTACACCTTC. It specifies CASSFTGVVYGYTF.

Written as DNA, the CDR3 is TGTGCCAGCTCACCATTAGGGGTGAGCCAGCCCCAGCATTTT. This sequence encodes CASSPLGVSQPQHF. V and J are TRBV18 and TRBJ1-5; D perhaps matches TRBD1 (5 bases). V dropped 2 bases and J dropped 7 bases, with 12 bases sitting between them. Germline values: CDR1 KGHSH, CDR2 LQKENI. The CDR3 consists of 14 residues.

The V and J genes are TRBV19 and TRBJ1-5; TRBD1 is a possible D gene (6 bases). The CDR3 consists of 13 residues. Looked up from germline, CDR1 is LNHDA and CDR2 is SQIVND (reference sequence). V lost 10 bases to trimming and J lost 7 bases, with 17 bases between them. The CDR3 protein is CATENRAGQPQHF. The CDR3 region has the DNA TGTGCCACCGAAAACAGGGCGGGCCAGCCCCAGCATTTT.

This rearrangement joins TRBV27 to TRBJ1-5; D is unresolved. The V end was cut by 1 base, the J end by 0 bases, with 7 bases between. The CDR3 is 15 residues long. Germline CDR1 and CDR2: MNHEY and SMNVEV (reference sequence). The CDR3 loop is CASSLFWGSNQPQHF. CDR3 bases: TGTGCCAGCAGTTTATTCTGGGGTAGCAATCAGCCCCAGCATTTT.

The chain joins TRBV7-9 to TRBJ1-1, with 9 bases fitting TRBD1. Germline trimming cut 5 bases from V and 3 bases from J; bases unmatched to any gene: 10. Germline V gene data show CDR1 as SEHNR and CDR2 as FQNEAQ (reference sequence). CDR3 length: 16 residues. The chain's CDR3 is CASSLGTGKRDTEAFF. CDR3 nucleotides: TGTGCCAGCAGCCTCGGGACAGGGAAGCGGGACACTGAAGCTTTCTTT.

The V call is TRBV6-6, the J call TRBJ1-5; 7 positions agree with TRBD1. CDR1 is MNHNY and CDR2 is SVGAGI in the germline V gene (reference sequence). The CDR3 runs to 12 residues. With 10 bases clipped from V and 8 bases from J, the junction kept 8 bases outside the gene matches. The CDR3 sequence: CAIAQGEKPQHF. The DNA for the CDR3 is TGTGCCATCGCCCAGGGGGAAAAGCCCCAGCATTTT.

This clone was seen a handful of times. The CDR3 DNA sequence: TGTGCCAGCAGCTTAGGCCCGATGAGTGAAAAACTGTTTTTT. Encoded protein: CASSLGPMSEKLFF. The V call is TRBV13, the J call TRBJ1-4; D remains unclear. Trimming pared 0 bases from V and 7 bases from J, leaving 9 bases between. The V gene's germline CDR1 is PRHDT and CDR2 FYEKMQ (reference sequence). The CDR3 is 14 amino acids.

The V call is TRBV19, the J call TRBJ1-3; 7 positions match TRBD1. Germline assignment: CDR1 LNHDA and CDR2 SQIVND (reference sequence). The CDR3 sequence is 13 residues long. J lost 4 bases, V lost 6 bases, and 3 bases had no gene match. CDR3 amino acids: CASRMGQGNTIYF. In DNA, the CDR3 is TGTGCCAGTAGGATGGGACAGGGAAACACCATATATTTT.

The chain carries TRBV30 and TRBJ1-2; 8 bases map to TRBD1. The length of the CDR3 is 17 residues. Germline values: CDR1 GTSNPN, CDR2 SVGIG (reference sequence). J was trimmed by 0 bases and V by 4 bases; bases with no gene match: 13. CDR3 sequence: CAWTGPGGQRPNYGYTF. The CDR3 DNA is TGTGCCTGGACCGGTCCAGGGGGCCAGAGGCCTAACTATGGCTACACCTTC.

The genes are TRBV19 and TRBJ2-7, with D perhaps TRBD1 (6 bases). The CDR3 extends over 15 amino acids. Germline V gives CDR1 LNHDA, CDR2 SQIVND (reference sequence). Trimming stripped 5 bases from V and 2 bases from J, with 16 bases between. CDR3 nucleotides: TGTGCCAGTAGTTTAACAGGGTCTTACACCTACGAGCAGTACTTC. Translation: CASSLTGSYTYEQYF.

This sequence joins TRBV7-9 and TRBJ2-3; possible D gene TRBD2, 7 bases. The germline V gene has CDR1 SEHNR and CDR2 FQNEAQ (reference sequence). The CDR3 totals 16 residues. V lost 3 bases to trimming and J lost 0 bases, with 13 bases between them. The CDR3 coding sequence is TGTGCCAGCAGCTTGAGGGGGGGCACTAGCACAGATACGCAGTATTTT. This gives the protein CASSLRGGTSTDTQYF.

V gene TRBV28 combines with J gene TRBJ1-1, with D perhaps matching TRBD1 (6 bases). The CDR3 runs 12 residues. Trimming pared 8 bases from V and 5 bases from J, leaving 12 bases between. Germline assignment: CDR1 MDHEN and CDR2 SYDVKM. CDR3 sequence (DNA): TGTGCCAGCGGCATCCAGGGGACTGAAGCTTTCTTT. It codes for CASGIQGTEAFF.

The chain carries TRBV11-2 and TRBJ2-5, with 7 bases identical to TRBD1. The germline gives CDR1 SGHAT, CDR2 FQNNGV. The V segment lost 5 bases and the J segment 2 bases; nucleotides outside the gene matches: 8. CDR3 length equals 15 residues. CDR3 coding DNA: TGTGCCAGCAGCCCTAATATGGGACAGCAAGAGACCCAGTACTTC. It codes for CASSPNMGQQETQYF.

The chain joins TRBV6-4 to TRBJ2-5; D unresolved. The germline V gene encodes CDR1 MRHNA and CDR2 SNTAGT. The V and J ends lost 6 bases and 3 bases respectively, with 5 bases between them. The CDR3 totals 11 residues. CDR3 sequence: CASRGEETQYF. CDR3 bases: TGTGCCAGCAGGGGCGAAGAGACCCAGTACTTC.

This chain uses TRBV23-1 with TRBJ1-1, with TRBD1 as a possible D gene (5 bases). Being an ORF, TRBV23-1 has a function that is uncertain. V was pared by 6 bases and J by 4 bases, with 12 bases between. This CDR3 spans 13 amino acids. This CDR3 is CASSPGGGTEAFF. The CDR3 DNA sequence: TGCGCCAGCAGCCCTGGGGGTGGCACTGAAGCTTTCTTT.

V is TRBV5-1 and J is TRBJ2-1; D may correspond to TRBD1 or TRBD2 (5 bases each). Germline values: CDR1 SGHRS, CDR2 YFSETQ. This CDR3 spans 15 amino acids. Trimming took off 2 bases at V and 7 bases at J, with 16 bases between the two ends. CDR3 residues: CASSFRDGFKNEQFF. CDR3 nucleotide sequence: TGCGCCAGCAGCTTCCGGGACGGATTCAAGAATGAGCAGTTCTTC.

The rearrangement uses TRBV5-1 and TRBJ2-7; D ambiguous. V was clipped by 4 bases and J by 6 bases, with 20 bases between them. The CDR3 sequence is 15 residues long. The germline V gene has CDR1 SGHRS and CDR2 YFSETQ. CDR3 nucleotide sequence: TGCGCCAGCAGCACTCGACCGACGGATGGCGGCGAGCAGTACTTC. It yields the protein CASSTRPTDGGEQYF.

The V call is TRBV2, the J call TRBJ2-3; 8 positions agree with TRBD2. Germline V gene data show CDR1 as SNHLY and CDR2 as FYNNEI. The CDR3 covers 17 residues. V lost 2 bases to trimming and J lost 3 bases; unmatched junction nucleotides: 10. The CDR3: CASSETRAGGGTDTQYF. CDR3 DNA sequence: TGTGCCAGCAGTGAAACCCGGGCGGGGGGCGGGACAGATACGCAGTATTTT.

This clone was detected once. The rearrangement uses TRBV18 and TRBJ2-7; maybe TRBD2 (5 bases). The CDR3 runs 16 residues. V lost 4 bases to trimming and J lost 3 bases, with 19 bases between them. Per germline, CDR1 KGHSH and CDR2 LQKENI. As DNA, the CDR3 is TGTGCCAGCTCACGGGATCCGGAGGCCGTAAACTACGAGCAGTACTTC. Its translation: CASSRDPEAVNYEQYF.

The V gene is TRBV6-4, the J gene TRBJ2-3; 8 nucleotides align to TRBD2. Trimming removed 3 bases from V and 3 bases from J; junction bases left unmatched: 5. Germline assignment: CDR1 MRHNA and CDR2 SNTAGT. The CDR3 is made up of 15 amino acids. CDR3: CASSDVAGKTDTQYF. Written as DNA, the CDR3 is TGTGCCAGCAGTGATGTAGCGGGAAAAACAGATACGCAGTATTTT.

V is TRBV7-2 and J is TRBJ2-7, with D perhaps matching TRBD2 (5 bases). Looked up from germline, CDR1 is SGHTA and CDR2 is FQGNSA. This CDR3 is built from 13 residues. Trimming removed 1 base from V and 13 bases from J, with 17 bases in between. The CDR3 is CASSLGYGNLVYF. The CDR3 DNA sequence: TGTGCCAGCAGCTTAGGGTACGGGAACCTAGTTTACTTC.

J is TRBJ2-1 and V is TRBV6-5, with D maybe TRBD2 (5 bases). V was clipped by 0 bases and J by 7 bases, with 10 bases between them. The CDR3 spans 14 residues. CDR1 is MNHEY, CDR2 SVGAGI, per germline. The CDR3 is CASSYSTGKNEQFF. In DNA, the CDR3 is TGTGCCAGCAGTTACTCTACGGGGAAGAATGAGCAGTTCTTC.

The DNA of the CDR3 is TGTGCCAGCAGTGAAGCGCTTCGGAGAGGGTCTGGAGGCTACACCTTC. This translates into CASSEALRRGSGGYTF. The chain has TRBV6-1 and TRBJ1-2; no reliable D call. The V gene lost 0 bases and the J gene lost 8 bases, with 19 bases spanning the gap. The CDR3 spans 16 residues. Germline loops: CDR1 MNHNS, CDR2 SASEGT.

V is TRBV7-6 and J is TRBJ1-1; 8 positions match TRBD1. There are 15 residues in the CDR3. Germline V gene lookup returns CDR1 SGHVS and CDR2 FNYEAQ. Trimming removed 4 bases from V and 3 bases from J; junction bases left unmatched: 7. This chain's CDR3 is CASSSADRGDTEAFF. The CDR3 DNA reads TGTGCCAGCAGCTCGGCCGACAGGGGCGACACTGAAGCTTTCTTT.

The CDR3 region has the DNA TGTGCCAGCAGCTTGTCGGGGCAGGACTATGGCTACACCTTC. Translating it yields CASSLSGQDYGYTF. The genes are TRBV27 and TRBJ1-2; tentative D call: TRBD1 (5 bases). This CDR3 region has 14 residues. V was cut by 6 bases and J by 3 bases, with 14 bases left in between. The germline V gene encodes CDR1 MNHEY and CDR2 SMNVEV (reference sequence).

V usage is TRBV14 and J usage is TRBJ2-1; possibly TRBD2 for D (8 bases). The CDR3 length is 14 residues. Deletions cut 4 bases from V and 8 bases from J, with 15 bases between. CDR1 and CDR2 from the germline V gene are SGHDN and FVKESK. The chain's CDR3 is CASSPPGGGDEQFF. For the CDR3, the DNA is TGTGCCAGCAGCCCCCCGGGAGGGGGCGATGAGCAGTTCTTC.

J is TRBJ1-1 and V is TRBV6-5; TRBD1 aligns across 7 bases. V dropped 4 bases and J dropped 6; count of bases not matched to a gene: 5. This CDR3 has 13 amino acids. Looked up from germline, CDR1 is MNHEY and CDR2 is SVGAGI. In DNA form, the CDR3 reads TGTGCCAGCAGTTCCCTGACAGGGTCTGAAGCTTTCTTT. It is translated as CASSSLTGSEAFF.